Each of the 3 T cell receptor beta chains below was sequenced from the same sample in a study of blood T cell repertoires in COVID-19. The protocol was immunoSEQ multiplex PCR, while the TCRdb copy is restricted to in-frame clones and leaves out a portion. The sample gives some 15,000 clones, approximately 90% of which show up once; 5.4% is in the top ten. The sample was peripheral blood. These receptors all come from a human donor in a cohort sampled during active COVID-19.

This clone was found once. CDR3 coding DNA: TGTGCCAGCAGCTTAACTAGAGGGTCCTACGAGCAGTACTTC. It codes for CASSLTRGSYEQYF. The chain recombines TRBV11-2 with TRBJ2-7; weak D call: TRBD2 (5 bases). Germline-derived CDR1 and CDR2 are SGHAT and FQNNGV. Trimming removed 2 bases from V and 1 base from J, with 9 bases in between. The CDR3 runs 14 residues.

This chain connects TRBV7-9 to TRBJ2-7; 10 positions match TRBD1. CDR1 is SEHNR and CDR2 is FQNEAQ in the germline V gene (reference sequence). The CDR3 contains 16 residues. After removal of 4 bases from V and 4 bases from J, the junction contained 10 bases not matched to a gene. CDR3 residues: CASSSPGQGLVYEQYF. The CDR3, as DNA: TGTGCCAGCAGCTCGCCGGGACAGGGGTTGGTTTACGAGCAGTACTTC.

V usage is TRBV7-6 and J usage is TRBJ2-2; 14 nucleotides match TRBD2. V gave up 5 bases and J gave up 4 bases; unmatched junction bases: 9. There are 18 residues in the CDR3. Germline CDR1 is SGHVS and CDR2 is FNYEAQ. CDR3 region: CASSPGLAGVIVTGELFF. As DNA, the CDR3 is TGTGCCAGCAGCCCGGGACTAGCGGGAGTAATTGTCACCGGGGAGCTGTTTTTT.